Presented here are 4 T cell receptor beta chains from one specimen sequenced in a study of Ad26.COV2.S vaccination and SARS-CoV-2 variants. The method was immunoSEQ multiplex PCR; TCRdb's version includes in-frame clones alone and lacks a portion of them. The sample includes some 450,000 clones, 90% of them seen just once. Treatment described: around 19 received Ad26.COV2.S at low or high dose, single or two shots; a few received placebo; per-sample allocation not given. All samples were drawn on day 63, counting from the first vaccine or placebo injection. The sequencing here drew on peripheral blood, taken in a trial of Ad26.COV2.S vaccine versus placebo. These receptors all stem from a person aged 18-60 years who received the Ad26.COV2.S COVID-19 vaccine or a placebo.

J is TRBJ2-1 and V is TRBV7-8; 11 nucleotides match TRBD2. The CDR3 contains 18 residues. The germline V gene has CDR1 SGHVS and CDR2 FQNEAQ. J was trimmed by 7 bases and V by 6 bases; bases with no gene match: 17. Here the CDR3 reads CASRREVAGGRYGNEQFF. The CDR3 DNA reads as TGTGCCAGCAGGCGCGAGGTAGCGGGAGGGCGATACGGGAATGAGCAGTTCTTC.

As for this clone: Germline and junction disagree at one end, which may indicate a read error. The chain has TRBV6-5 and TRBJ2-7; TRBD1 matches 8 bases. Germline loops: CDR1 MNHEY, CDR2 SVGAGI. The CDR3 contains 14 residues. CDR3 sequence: CAISTGAIKGTRHF. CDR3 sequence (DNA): TGTGCCATTTCGACAGGGGCCATAAAGGGGACCCGGCACTTC.

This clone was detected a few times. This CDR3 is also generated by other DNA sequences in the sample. The DNA of the CDR3 is TGTGCCAGCAGCTTGGTTGGGGGGAACACTGAAGCTTTCTTT. Amino acid sequence: CASSLVGGNTEAFF. This chain connects TRBV5-6 to TRBJ1-1, with a possible D match to TRBD1 (5 bases). The germline V gene has CDR1 SGHDT and CDR2 YYEEEE. Trimming removed 0 bases at V and 1 base at J, with 7 bases between. CDR3 length: 14 amino acids. The entire variable domain, with the rest obtained from reference TRBV5-6 and TRBJ1-1, is as follows: DAGVTQSPTHLIKTRGQQVTLRCSPKSGHDTVSWYQQALGQGPQFIFQYYEEEERQRGNFPDRFSGHQFPNYSSELNVNALLLGDSALYLCASSLVGGNTEAFFGQGTRLTVV.

CDR3 loop: CASSLNSNQPQHF. CDR3 DNA: TGCGCCAGCAGTCTGAATAGCAATCAGCCCCAGCATTTT. The V gene is TRBV5-1, the J gene TRBJ1-5; D ambiguous. V lost 5 bases and J lost 0, with 6 bases in between. The CDR3 sequence is 13 residues long. The germline V gene has CDR1 SGHRS and CDR2 YFSETQ.